The rows below give T cell receptor beta chains drawn from one sample of a study of blood T cell repertoires in COVID-19. Generated by immunoSEQ multiplex PCR, the TCRdb table keeps only in-frame clones and is missing some. The sample carries about 270,000 clones, 75% to 90% recorded once. Sequencing was carried out using PBMCs or T cells enriched from blood (not recorded which). The receptors were sampled from a woman aged 18 to 35 who had recovered from COVID-19. Each CDR3 is given with its conserved first and last residue. The D gene is left open where the match is weak. Rows may omit the clone size; those that give it use once, few, many or a size class.

.,.,TRBJ2-7,TRBV2,TGTGCCAGCGAGGCCTCCCTTCGCGAGCAGTACTTC,CASEASLREQYF
.,.,TRBJ1-1,TRBV3-1/TRBV3-2,TGTGCCAGCAGCCCGGGGGGAGACCTCATGAACACTGAAGCTTTCTTT,CASSPGGDLMNTEAFF
TRBD2,.,TRBJ2-3,TRBV4-2,TGTGCCAGCAGCCCCCGGGGTGGGGAGGGTGTGGTAGATACGCAGTATTTT,CASSPRGGEGVVDTQYF
TRBD1,once,TRBJ1-1,TRBV10-3,TGTGCCATCAGACCCCAGGGGGTGACCACTGAAGCTTTCTTT,CAIRPQGVTTEAFF
.,.,TRBJ1-5,TRBV24-1,TGTGCCACCGGAGACAGCAATCAGCCCCAGCATTTT,CATGDSNQPQHF
.,.,TRBJ1-2,TRBV5-4,TGTGCCAGCAGTCTCCCAGGGGTTAACTATGGCTACACCTTC,CASSLPGVNYGYTF
.,few,TRBJ1-6,TRBV18,TGTGCCAGCTCACCAACAGGGTATGATTCACCCCTCCACTTT,CASSPTGYDSPLHF
.,.,TRBJ1-2,TRBV7-6,TGTGCCAGCAGCCCTTCGTTTCAGGAGGCTAACTATGGCTACACCTTC,CASSPSFQEANYGYTF
TRBD1,.,TRBJ1-2,TRBV30,TGTGCCTGGAAGAGGTTCGGAGGGGGCCCCTACACCTTC,CAWKRFGGGPYTF
.,.,TRBJ2-3,TRBV3-1/TRBV3-2,TGTGCCAGCAGCCACTTGAGGAATGGGGATACGCAGTATTTT,CASSHLRNGDTQYF
TRBD1,.,TRBJ1-5,TRBV15,TGTGCCACCAGCACCAATCTTCCGGGACAGGGGAGTCAGCCCCAGCATTTT,CATSTNLPGQGSQPQHF
TRBD1,.,TRBJ1-1,TRBV5-1,TGCGCCAGCAGGCCCGGGACAGGGAACACTGAAGCTTTCTTT,CASRPGTGNTEAFF
.,.,TRBJ1-5,TRBV19,TGTGCCAGTAGTCTGACGGACAGCCCCTATAGCAATCAGCCCCAGCATTTT,CASSLTDSPYSNQPQHF
.,.,TRBJ2-5,TRBV7-9,TGTGCCAGCAGCTCCCCACGGCAAGAGACCCAGTACTTC,CASSSPRQETQYF
TRBD1,.,TRBJ1-1,TRBV30,TGTGCCTGGGACAGGGGCCAGAACACTGAAGCTTTCTTT,CAWDRGQNTEAFF
TRBD2,.,TRBJ2-1,TRBV4-1,TGCGCCAGCAGGACCCTAAGCGGGGATTACAATGAGCAGTTCTTC,CASRTLSGDYNEQFF
TRBD1,.,TRBJ1-4,TRBV7-2,TGTGCCAGCAGCGGGACAGCCTATAATGAAAAACTGTTTTTT,CASSGTAYNEKLFF
TRBD2,.,TRBJ2-7,TRBV2,TGTGCCAGCAGTGAAGCGGTAGCGGGGTGGTACGAGCAGTACTTC,CASSEAVAGWYEQYF
.,.,TRBJ2-1,TRBV27,TGTGCCAGCAGTCCCTACTACACAGGGAGCAATGAGCAGTTCTTC,CASSPYYTGSNEQFF
TRBD1,.,TRBJ2-3,TRBV29-1,TGCAGCGTTGAAGGGGGACAGGGGTCAGATACGCAGTATTTT,CSVEGGQGSDTQYF
.,.,TRBJ1-1,TRBV12-3/TRBV12-4,TGTGCCAGCAGTACCCCGGGGTACACTGAAGCTTTCTTT,CASSTPGYTEAFF
.,.,TRBJ2-3,TRBV5-1,TGCGCCAGCAGCTTGGGCGGGGGCCCCCGCACAGATACGCAGTATTTT,CASSLGGGPRTDTQYF
TRBD1,.,TRBJ1-2,TRBV10-3,TGTGCCATCAGTGAGCCACGGACAGGGGACTATGGCTACACCTTC,CAISEPRTGDYGYTF